The 24 T cell receptor beta chains listed next were all sequenced from one sample in a study of blood T cells in healthy people across ages. The authors ran a second PCR of about 7 to 12 cycles using a sample-barcoded 5' primer and a J-beta primer mix. In TCRdb, the 5' RACE reads were re-called with MiXCR into one record per CDR3 protein. The sample consists of more than 500,000 distinct CDR3 sequences, over 25% of them appearing once. The sample also formed part of further work on T cells of mothers and their children.

The material sequenced was blood. The receptors originated from a boy aged 2 to 10 in good health.

This clonotype was found a few times. The chain recombines TRBV20-1 with TRBJ2-5; either TRBD1 or TRBD2 may fit D (5 bases each). Trimming removed 5 bases from V and 4 bases from J, with 14 bases in between. The CDR3 contains 13 residues. Germline values: CDR1 DFQATT, CDR2 SNEGSKA (reference sequence). CDR3 DNA sequence: TGCAGTGCTCCGGGACCCCTGCGAGAGACCCAGTACTTC. This sequence encodes CSAPGPLRETQYF.

A few counts support this clonotype. The chain recombines TRBV12-3 or TRBV12-4 with TRBJ2-5; D may match TRBD1 or TRBD2 (6 bases each). The germline V and J ends were trimmed by 4 bases and 4 bases, with 10 bases remaining between them. This CDR3 spans 13 amino acids. For the CDR3, the DNA is TGTGCCAGCAGTTGGAAGGGGGGAGAGACCCAGTACTTC. It yields the protein CASSWKGGETQYF.

The chain joins TRBV7-6 to TRBJ2-1, with 7 bases matching TRBD2. Germline CDR1 reads SGHVS; CDR2 reads FNYEAQ. The CDR3 covers 16 residues. Germline trimming cut 2 bases from V and 3 bases from J; bases unmatched to any gene: 7. CDR3 sequence (DNA): TGTGCCAGCAGCTTATGGGGCGGGAGTGGCTACAATGAGCAGTTCTTC. Amino acid sequence: CASSLWGGSGYNEQFF. Together with reference TRBV7-6 and TRBJ2-1, the CDR3 gives the full variable domain: GAGVSQSPRYKVTKRGQDVALRCDPISGHVSLYWYRQALGQGPEFLTYFNYEAQQDKSGLPNDRFSAERPEGSISTLTIQRTEQRDSAMYRCASSLWGGSGYNEQFFGPGTRLTVL.

The chain uses TRBV24-1 and TRBJ2-5; D perhaps matches TRBD1 (6 bases). Germline assignment: CDR1 KGHDR and CDR2 SFDVKD. CDR3 length: 15 residues. Deletions cut 2 bases from V and 3 bases from J, with 12 bases between. CDR3 residues: CATSDSRDNEETQYF. The CDR3, as DNA: TGTGCCACCAGTGATTCCCGGGACAACGAAGAGACCCAGTACTTC.

Only a few counts were recorded for this clonotype. The chain carries TRBV5-8 and TRBJ2-5; 9 bases align to TRBD1. This CDR3 has 15 amino acids. Trimming at V came to 4 bases and at J to 5 bases, leaving 9 bases not matched to a gene. Germline CDR1 reads SGHTS; CDR2 reads YDEGEE. The CDR3 DNA follows: TGTGCCAGCAGCACCTCACAGGGGGCCTGGGAGACCCAGTACTTC. Protein sequence: CASSTSQGAWETQYF.

The chain carries TRBV7-9 and TRBJ2-7, with 8 positions matching TRBD1. The CDR3 is made up of 15 amino acids. Germline V lookup: CDR1 SEHNR, CDR2 FQNEAQ (reference sequence). V shed 3 bases, J shed 3 bases, and the junction held 7 bases outside the gene matches. For the CDR3, the DNA is TGTGCCAGCAGCTTTGACAGGGGTCTCCTCTACGAGCAGTACTTC. Its translation is CASSFDRGLLYEQYF.

Only a few counts were recorded for this clonotype. This chain links TRBV7-3 with TRBJ2-7, with TRBD1 as a possible D gene (6 bases). Trimming took off 2 bases at V and 8 bases at J, with 7 bases between the two ends. The germline gives CDR1 SGHTA, CDR2 FQGTGA. The CDR3 covers 11 residues. The CDR3 DNA is TGTGCCAGCAGCTTAGGGGGCAAGCAGTACTTC. This encodes CASSLGGKQYF.

This clonotype was found a few times. The genes are TRBV6-1 and TRBJ2-1; D might be TRBD2 (6 bases). TRBJ2-7 explains the end of the DNA better; the J call may be wrong. CDR3 size: 15 residues. From germline, CDR1 is MNHNS and CDR2 SASEGT. The CDR3 here is CASRVRGSHSYEQYF. Here the CDR3 DNA reads TGTGCCAGCAGAGTACGGGGGTCCCACTCCTACGAGCAGTACTTC.

This clonotype was counted between two and nine times. The rearrangement joins TRBV12-3 or TRBV12-4 to TRBJ2-5; TRBD2 agrees at 8 bases. The end of the DNA aligns better with TRBJ2-1, so the J call may be wrong. The CDR3 length is 18 residues. The CDR3 DNA reads as TGTGCCAGCAGCCCTATAACTCCGGGACTAGTGGGGTGGGATGAGCAGTTCTTC. It translates to CASSPITPGLVGWDEQFF.

This rearrangement joins TRBV10-3 to TRBJ2-5; no definite D call. CDR1 is ENHRY and CDR2 is SYGVKD in the germline V gene. This CDR3 spans 14 amino acids. V lost 2 bases and J 2 bases, leaving 9 bases between the germline ends. CDR3 DNA: TGTGCCATCAGTGAGCAATCCGGGCAAGAGACCCAGTACTTC. Its translation is CAISEQSGQETQYF.

This chain links TRBV3-1 with TRBJ2-5; 11 bases fit TRBD2. Germline assignment: CDR1 LGHDT and CDR2 YNNKEL (reference sequence). This CDR3 is 19 amino acids long. Trimming removed 0 bases from V and 1 base from J; junction bases left unmatched: 10. The chain's CDR3 is CASSQDVTSGSFSQETQYF. The CDR3 coding sequence is TGTGCCAGCAGCCAAGATGTAACTAGCGGGAGCTTCAGCCAAGAGACCCAGTACTTC.

CDR3 DNA: TGTGCCATCGAAACTAGTTACGATACGCAGTATTTT. Translation: CAIETSYDTQYF. The J gene is TRBJ2-3, the V gene TRBV12-3 or TRBV12-4; TRBD2 might be the D (5 bases). The V end was cut by 10 bases, the J end by 6 bases, with 14 bases between. The CDR3 runs 12 residues.

V is TRBV27 and J is TRBJ2-4, with 10 bases identical to TRBD2. The CDR3 is 17 residues long. Trimming at V came to 4 bases and at J to 0 bases, leaving 6 bases not matched to a gene. CDR1 and CDR2 from the germline V gene are MNHEY and SMNVEV (reference sequence). The chain's CDR3 is CASSSRLAGLAKNIQYF. For the CDR3, the DNA is TGTGCCAGCAGTTCACGACTAGCGGGCTTAGCCAAAAACATTCAGTACTTC.

The genes are TRBV6-2 or TRBV6-3 and TRBJ2-7; D is ambiguous. The CDR3 extends over 10 amino acids. V lost 6 bases to trimming and J lost 5 bases, with 5 bases between them. Looked up from germline, CDR1 is MNHEY and CDR2 is SVGEGT. CDR3 bases: TGTGCCAGCAGCCATAACGAGCAGTACTTC. Translated: CASSHNEQYF.

This chain links TRBV19 with TRBJ2-1, with 7 bases fitting TRBD1. The junction had 5 bases not matched to a gene; V was cut back by 5 bases and J by 4 bases. The germline CDR1 and CDR2 sequences are LNHDA and SQIVND (reference sequence). CDR3 length: 14 amino acids. CDR3 sequence (DNA): TGTGCCAGTAGTGGGACAGTCCCGTACAATGAGCAGTTCTTC. Residues: CASSGTVPYNEQFF.

The CDR3 spells CASSPGRGIDEQYF. The CDR3 DNA is TGTGCCAGCAGCCCCGGCAGGGGGATCGACGAGCAGTACTTC. V usage is TRBV7-9 and J usage is TRBJ2-7; 7 bases agree with TRBD1. V was pared by 5 bases and J by 5 bases, with 9 bases of the junction left unmatched. The CDR3 loop spans 14 amino acids. From germline, CDR1 is SEHNR and CDR2 FQNEAQ (reference sequence).

The rearrangement uses TRBV27 and TRBJ1-1; 9 positions match TRBD1. There are 17 residues in the CDR3. CDR1 is MNHEY and CDR2 is SMNVEV in the germline V gene (reference sequence). V gave up 5 bases and J gave up 5 bases; unmatched junction bases: 15. This CDR3 is CASSPYAPQGAGTEAFF. CDR3 nucleotide sequence: TGTGCCAGCAGTCCCTATGCCCCACAGGGGGCGGGGACTGAAGCTTTCTTT.

The chain links TRBV9 to TRBJ2-2, with D possibly being TRBD1 or TRBD2 (7 bases each). The CDR3 has 15 amino acids. Germline V gene data show CDR1 as SGDLS and CDR2 as YYNGEE. With 4 bases removed from V and 4 bases from J, the gap between germline ends came to 14 bases. In nucleotides, the CDR3 is TGTGCCAGCAGCCCAGACAGGGAGGGCACCGGGGAGCTGTTTTTT. Translation: CASSPDREGTGELFF.

This clonotype was recorded many times. The rearrangement joins TRBV11-2 to TRBJ2-5; D is perhaps TRBD2 (7 bases). There are 19 residues in the CDR3. Trimming took off 4 bases at V and 1 base at J, with 25 bases between the two ends. Germline V lookup: CDR1 SGHAT, CDR2 FQNNGV. The CDR3 sequence: CASSSPPAGGPLGQETQYF. CDR3 DNA sequence: TGTGCCAGCAGCTCCCCTCCAGCCGGGGGGCCTTTGGGCCAAGAGACCCAGTACTTC.

This clonotype was seen at least ten times. The chain has TRBV4-2 and TRBJ2-2; D may match TRBD1 or TRBD2 (5 bases each). V dropped 1 base and J dropped 8 bases, with 20 bases sitting between them. CDR3 length equals 17 residues. The germline V gene encodes CDR1 LGHNA and CDR2 YNFKEQ. The CDR3 bases are TGTGCCAGCAGCCAAGGATTTCTAGGAAGGGACGTGGGGGAGCTGTTTTTT. Translation: CASSQGFLGRDVGELFF.

This clonotype was counted only a few times. J is TRBJ1-4 and V is TRBV7-9; tentative D call: TRBD1 (5 bases). The V and J ends lost 5 bases and 0 bases respectively, with 13 bases between them. Germline CDR1 SEHNR, CDR2 FQNEAQ (reference sequence). The CDR3 has 16 residues. The CDR3 spells CASSLTGRTTNEKLFF. The CDR3 DNA reads TGTGCCAGCAGCCTAACGGGACGCACAACTAATGAAAAACTGTTTTTT.

V is TRBV11-1 and J is TRBJ2-6; 10 bases line up with TRBD1. Losses at the gene ends were 3 bases for V and 4 bases for J; bases not matched to a gene: 6. CDR3 length: 17 amino acids. In germline, CDR1 is SGHAT, CDR2 FQDESV (reference sequence). For the CDR3, the DNA is TGTGCCAGCAGCTTTAGACAGGGGGCGCTGGGGGCCAACGTCCTGACTTTC. As protein: CASSFRQGALGANVLTF. Full variable domain (rest looked up from reference TRBV11-1 and TRBJ2-6): EAEVAQSPRYKITEKSQAVAFWCDPISGHATLYWYRQILGQGPELLVQFQDESVVDDSQLPKDRFSAERLKGVDSTLKIQPAELGDSAMYLCASSFRQGALGANVLTFGAGSRLTVL.

This clonotype was observed a handful of times. J is TRBJ2-6 and V is TRBV19; no reliable D call. Germline V gene data show CDR1 as LNHDA and CDR2 as SQIVND (reference sequence). Trimming shortened V by 5 bases and J by 0 bases, and 14 bases separated the two germline ends. This CDR3 comprises 17 residues. This CDR3 is CASSRASPSSGANVLTF. The CDR3 DNA is TGTGCCAGTAGTCGGGCCAGTCCGAGCTCTGGGGCCAACGTCCTGACTTTC.

Points on this clonotype: A junction end diverges from the germline sequence, so it may reflect a read error. The genes are TRBV4-1 and TRBJ1-6; a possible D gene is TRBD1 (5 bases). In germline, CDR1 is MGHRA, CDR2 YSYEKL. The length of the CDR3 is 11 residues. This CDR3 reads CASSPGGGAAF. In DNA form, the CDR3 reads TGCGCCAGCAGCCCGGGTGGGGGAGCAGCCTTT.